Shown below are 5 T cell receptor beta chains from a single sample sequenced in a study of human T cells and chemical hapten exposure. MiXCR, applied by TCRdb to the RACE reads, yields one record per CDR3 protein. This table has about 70,000 distinct CDR3 sequences, 7.5% to 9.5% appearing once. As to time point: patch test 2, 6 weeks after DPC sensitization. Treatment indicated: therapeutic diphenylcyclopropenone sensitization with weekly scalp DPC. The sample in question was whole blood, obtained in connection with sensitization to the hapten diphenylcyclopropenone (DPC). Source of these receptors: a woman aged 50 to 60 with alopecia areata. Some clones in this sample may be carry-over from other donors' samples.

The chain joins TRBV10-3 to TRBJ2-2; D is undetermined. CDR1 is ENHRY, CDR2 SYGVKD, per germline. V lost 2 bases to trimming and J lost 0 bases, with 10 bases between them. This CDR3 is built from 16 residues. Here the CDR3 reads CAISEHLSPNTGELFF. In DNA, the CDR3 is TGTGCCATCAGTGAGCACCTTAGCCCGAACACCGGGGAGCTGTTTTTT.

The J gene is TRBJ2-3, the V gene TRBV5-5; a possible D gene is TRBD2 (5 bases). V lost 0 bases to trimming and J lost 4 bases, with 9 bases between them. CDR3 length: 14 amino acids. In germline, CDR1 is SGHKS, CDR2 YYEKEE (reference sequence). This CDR3 is CASSLGGLADTQYF. The CDR3 bases are TGTGCCAGCAGCTTGGGCGGGTTAGCAGATACGCAGTATTTT. Variable domain in full (rest from reference TRBV5-5 and TRBJ2-3): DAGVTQSPTHLIKTRGQQVTLRCSPISGHKSVSWYQQVLGQGPQFIFQYYEKEERGRGNFPDRFSARQFPNYSSELNVNALLLGDSALYLCASSLGGLADTQYFGPGTRLTVL.

This chain joins TRBV7-2 and TRBJ2-1; D not resolved. Germline V gene sequence: CDR1 SGHTA, CDR2 FQGNSA. The CDR3 consists of 16 residues. The V end lost 2 bases, the J end lost 2 bases, and 13 bases lay between the germline ends. The CDR3: CASSLKATPAYNEQFF. In DNA form, the CDR3 reads TGTGCCAGCAGCTTAAAAGCCACACCGGCCTACAATGAGCAGTTCTTC.

This clonotype has a single count. One end of the junction is discordant with germline, which a read error may explain. This chain's CDR3 is CANSQEDGIGEKLFF. The DNA of the CDR3 is TGCGCCAACAGCCAAGAAGACGGTATCGGCGAAAAACTGTTTTTT. This chain links TRBV4-3 with TRBJ1-4; D is undetermined. The CDR3 is 15 amino acids. Germline V gene sequence: CDR1 LGHNA, CDR2 YSLEER.

There are many counts of this clonotype. The CDR3 region is CASSQQTSTGQQYF. The DNA for the CDR3 is TGCGCCAGCAGCCAACAAACTTCCACAGGGCAGCAGTACTTC. V and J are TRBV4-3 and TRBJ2-7; tentatively, D is TRBD1 (6 bases). CDR1 and CDR2 from the germline V gene are LGHNA and YSLEER. V was clipped by 2 bases and J by 8 bases, with 16 bases between them. CDR3 length: 14 residues.